This section outlines one T cell receptor beta chain sequence together with its context. Original methodology: Amplification of reference gene primers provided the estimated nucleated cell counts. Clones were sequenced by immunoSEQ multiplex PCR, and TCRdb holds only the in-frame ones, with some missing. Clonal size and the V and J genes are those of that table, whereas D and trimming came from the DNA. The data show approximately 210,000 clones, with roughly 86% seen just once and less than 8% held by the top ten. The data were taken from a study of blood T cell repertoires in COVID-19. Study overall: Some COVID-19 samples were acute and others convalescent; all came from the United States, Italy and Spain. T cells, B-cell-depleted T cells, or PBMCs supplied cDNA or gDNA.

Looked up from germline, CDR1 is SGHNT and CDR2 is YYREEE (reference sequence). CDR3 length equals 16 residues. V shed 7 bases and J shed 0 bases, with 17 bases lying between them. This TCR derives from a woman aged 45-59 years with active or convalescent COVID-19. Sequencing was carried out using peripheral blood. The gene calls are TRBV5-4 and TRBJ2-1; a weak D match, TRBD2 (7 bases). The DNA for the CDR3 is TGTGCCAGCGCAATTTGGCGGGGGCCCTCCTACAATGAGCAGTTCTTC. As protein: CASAIWRGPSYNEQFF.